Following are 30 T cell receptor beta chains from one sample sequenced in a study of human T cells and chemical hapten exposure. Time point given: healthy volunteer bleed at 6 weeks. Researchers extracted total RNA from unfractionated whole blood. TCRdb passed the RACE reads through MiXCR, listing each CDR3 protein once. The data contain 70,000 to 95,000 distinct CDR3 sequences, approximately 8.1% of them singletons. The sample consisted of whole blood. The source is a female donor in good health. Some clones in this sample may be carry-over from other donors' samples.

This clonotype has just a few counts. The chain carries TRBV3-1 and TRBJ1-2; TRBD1 matches at 11 bases. Germline values: CDR1 LGHDT, CDR2 YNNKEL (reference sequence). V trimming: 4 bases; J trimming: 5 bases; junction bases outside the gene matches: 9. CDR3 length equals 16 residues. The CDR3 sequence is CASSLGTGGGFYGYTF. As DNA, the CDR3 is TGTGCCAGCAGCCTCGGGACAGGGGGAGGGTTTTATGGCTACACCTTC.

The sample holds many counts of this clonotype. The genes are TRBV10-3 and TRBJ2-7; D tentatively reads TRBD1 or TRBD2 (5 bases each). Germline V gene data show CDR1 as ENHRY and CDR2 as SYGVKD. Trimming cost V 5 bases and J 4 bases, with 12 bases left between them. The CDR3 has 13 residues. This CDR3 reads CAISHRDPYEQYF. CDR3 in DNA: TGTGCCATCAGTCACCGGGACCCTTACGAGCAGTACTTC.

The chain is built from TRBV7-2 and TRBJ1-5; TRBD1 aligns across 8 bases. This CDR3 is 15 amino acids long. Germline-derived CDR1 and CDR2 are SGHTA and FQGNSA. The V and J ends lost 4 bases and 3 bases, in that order; junction bases with no gene match: 5. The CDR3, as DNA: TGTGCCAGCAGCTCCGGGACAGGCTTCAATCAGCCCCAGCATTTT. As protein: CASSSGTGFNQPQHF.

This clonotype was observed at least ten times. The rearrangement uses TRBV27 and TRBJ2-7; D is perhaps TRBD1 (6 bases). V was shortened by 6 bases and J by 4 bases, with 19 bases between the two germline ends. The germline V gene has CDR1 MNHEY and CDR2 SMNVEV (reference sequence). The CDR3 extends over 15 amino acids. In DNA form, the CDR3 reads TGTGCCAGCAGCGAACGAGGACAGCTAGTTTACGAGCAGTACTTC. It encodes CASSERGQLVYEQYF.

The V call is TRBV12-3 or TRBV12-4, the J call TRBJ1-2, with 7 bases identical to TRBD1. The ends lost 5 bases at V and 8 bases at J; junction bases unmatched: 8. The length of the CDR3 is 13 residues. The CDR3 region has the DNA TGTGCCAGCAGTGTCAACAGGGGTAACGGCTACACCTTC. This sequence encodes CASSVNRGNGYTF.

The rearrangement uses TRBV29-1 and TRBJ1-1; 8 nucleotides agree with TRBD1. Germline CDR1 is SQVTM and CDR2 is ANQGSEA. The CDR3 extends over 12 amino acids. V was clipped by 6 bases and J by 3 bases; unmatched bases: 3. CDR3 region: CSVAGGYTEAFF. The CDR3 nucleotides read TGCAGCGTGGCAGGGGGCTACACTGAAGCTTTCTTT.

V is TRBV5-1 and J is TRBJ2-2, with D unclear. Germline CDR1 reads SGHRS; CDR2 reads YFSETQ. The CDR3 sequence is 14 residues long. Trimming stripped 1 base from V and 2 bases from J, with 6 bases between. The CDR3 DNA follows: TGCGCCAGCAGCTTGCTGGCCAACACCGGGGAGCTGTTTTTT. Translation gives CASSLLANTGELFF.

In its sample, this clonotype was seen a few times. The rearrangement joins TRBV29-1 to TRBJ1-2, with D possibly matching TRBD1 (5 bases). Between the trimmed V and J ends, which lost 2 bases and 4 bases, there was a span of 8 bases. CDR1 and CDR2 from the germline V gene are SQVTM and ANQGSEA. The CDR3 has 12 residues. The CDR3 region is CSVEWGGYGYTF. CDR3 bases: TGCAGCGTTGAATGGGGGGGCTATGGCTACACCTTC. The variable domain in full, completed from reference TRBV29-1 and TRBJ1-2, reads SAVISQKPSRDICQRGTSLTIQCQVDSQVTMMFWYRQQPGQSLTLIATANQGSEATYESGFVIDKFPISRPNLTFSTLTVSNMSPEDSSIYLCSVEWGGYGYTFGSGTRLTVV.

This clonotype was counted between two and nine times. The chain uses TRBV7-2 and TRBJ2-2; weak D call: TRBD1 (5 bases). Germline V gives CDR1 SGHTA, CDR2 FQGNSA. The V end lost 1 base, the J end lost 0 bases, and 12 bases lay between the germline ends. CDR3 length equals 17 residues. The CDR3 loop is CASSLVTGISNTGELFF. The CDR3 DNA reads as TGTGCCAGCAGCTTAGTAACAGGAATATCGAACACCGGGGAGCTGTTTTTT.

This clonotype was recorded many times. The chain has TRBV20-1 and TRBJ2-5; 8 bases are a match to TRBD2. V gave up 3 bases and J gave up 4 bases; unmatched junction bases: 16. From germline, CDR1 is DFQATT and CDR2 SNEGSKA (reference sequence). The length of the CDR3 is 17 residues. CDR3 sequence reads: CSASDGELAGGGETQYF. The CDR3 bases are TGCAGTGCTAGTGATGGGGAGTTGGCGGGGGGCGGAGAGACCCAGTACTTC.

Details on this clonotype: A read error may be the cause here, since a much bigger clone is one base away. V is TRBV20-1 and J is TRBJ1-5; maybe TRBD1 (6 bases). The V end lost 3 bases, the J end lost 0 bases, and 15 bases lay between the germline ends. CDR1 and CDR2 from the germline V gene are DFQATT and SNEGSKA (reference sequence). This CDR3 contains 16 residues. This CDR3 reads CSASPSGHLSNQPQHF. Here the CDR3 DNA reads TGCAGTGCTAGTCCCTCGGGACACCTTAGCAATCAGCCCCAGCATTTT.

This chain links TRBV3-1 with TRBJ2-1, with D uncertain. Per the germline V gene, CDR1 is LGHDT and CDR2 is YNNKEL (reference sequence). V lost 1 base and J 7 bases, leaving 8 bases between the germline ends. CDR3 length equals 13 residues. The CDR3 protein is CASSQVSPNEQFF. In DNA, the CDR3 is TGTGCCAGCAGCCAAGTTTCGCCAAATGAGCAGTTCTTC.

This clonotype was seen a few times. The chain uses TRBV30 and TRBJ2-6; TRBD1 might be the D (5 bases). V lost 0 bases and J lost 6, with 12 bases in between. Germline V gene lookup returns CDR1 GTSNPN and CDR2 SVGIG (reference sequence). There are 15 residues in the CDR3. CDR3 amino acids: CAWSVWQGLANVLTF. The CDR3 DNA reads as TGTGCCTGGAGTGTTTGGCAGGGTTTGGCCAACGTCCTGACTTTC. The full variable domain, with the rest looked up from reference TRBV30 and TRBJ2-6, is SQTIHQWPATLVQPVGSPLSLECTVEGTSNPNLYWYRQAAGRGLQLLFYSVGIGQISSEVPQNLSASRPQDRQFILSSKKLLLSDSGFYLCAWSVWQGLANVLTFGAGSRLTVL.

This clonotype was detected once. A much more abundant neighbour one base away suggests this may be a read error. For the CDR3, the DNA is TGTGCCAGCAGTCCTCTCCGACTAGCGACGTCCTCCTACGAGCAGTACTTC. Translated: CASSPLRLATSSYEQYF. The gene calls are TRBV12-3 or TRBV12-4 and TRBJ2-7; 8 nucleotides agree with TRBD2. The CDR3 spans 17 residues. The trim removed 5 bases at V and 0 bases at J, leaving 12 bases unmatched.

As DNA, the CDR3 is TGTGCCAGCAGTTTCTTCTTGGGCGGGAGGAAAGGGGATACGCAGTATTTT. This codes for CASSFFLGGRKGDTQYF. The chain joins TRBV12-3 or TRBV12-4 to TRBJ2-3; TRBD2 matches 8 bases. The CDR3 consists of 17 residues. V shed 3 bases, J shed 6 bases, and the junction held 14 bases outside the gene matches.

The chain uses TRBV7-2 and TRBJ2-2; possibly TRBD1 for D (7 bases). Per germline, CDR1 SGHTA and CDR2 FQGNSA. CDR3 length: 17 amino acids. V dropped 5 bases and J dropped 4 bases, with 20 bases sitting between them. The DNA of the CDR3 is TGTGCCAGCAGCCGCGGGACAGTGGGTTCTGGCACCGGGGAGCTGTTTTTT. Its protein product is CASSRGTVGSGTGELFF. The variable domain in full, with the rest retrieved from reference TRBV7-2 and TRBJ2-2, is GAGVSQSPSNKVTEKGKDVELRCDPISGHTALYWYRQSLGQGLEFLIYFQGNSAPDKSGLPSDRFSAERTGGSVSTLTIQRTQQEDSAVYLCASSRGTVGSGTGELFFGEGSRLTVL.

This clonotype was counted at least ten times. This rearrangement joins TRBV6-5 to TRBJ1-6; D remains ambiguous. Trimming stripped 5 bases from V and 10 bases from J, with 18 bases between. The CDR3 loop spans 15 amino acids. From germline, CDR1 is MNHEY and CDR2 SVGAGI. DNA of the CDR3: TGTGCCAGCAGTACAAAACGCGACGGGAGCTCACCCCTCCACTTT. Translation: CASSTKRDGSSPLHF.

This clonotype has a handful of counts. The chain has TRBV6-6 and TRBJ1-5; no reliable D call. With 6 bases removed from V and 2 bases from J, the gap between germline ends came to 8 bases. The CDR3 runs to 13 residues. Germline V gene lookup returns CDR1 MNHNY and CDR2 SVGAGI (reference sequence). CDR3 amino acids: CASSREGNQPQHF. The CDR3 region has the DNA TGTGCCAGCAGCCGTGAGGGCAATCAGCCCCAGCATTTT.

This clonotype was counted between two and nine times. This rearrangement joins TRBV12-3 or TRBV12-4 to TRBJ2-7, with 7 bases identical to TRBD2. CDR3 length equals 17 residues. The ends lost 3 bases at V and 0 bases at J; junction bases unmatched: 11. The CDR3 DNA follows: TGTGCCAGCAGTTTCACTTGGGGGGGAGTTTCCTCCTACGAGCAGTACTTC. Translation: CASSFTWGGVSSYEQYF.

This clonotype has at least ten counts. The chain combines TRBV5-4 with TRBJ2-3; 7 bases line up with TRBD1. CDR3 size: 17 residues. Germline V gives CDR1 SGHNT, CDR2 YYREEE (reference sequence). V was pared by 3 bases and J by 0 bases, with 10 bases of the junction left unmatched. This CDR3 reads CASSSGTEYSSTDTQYF. Written as DNA, the CDR3 is TGTGCCAGCAGCTCCGGGACAGAGTACTCTAGCACAGATACGCAGTATTTT.

V is TRBV12-3 or TRBV12-4 and J is TRBJ2-5; D is possibly TRBD1 (6 bases). The CDR3 sequence is 15 residues long. Trimming pared 3 bases from V and 2 bases from J, leaving 13 bases between. CDR3 bases: TGTGCCAGCAGTTTGGGGGTGGGGGCGCAAGAGACCCAGTACTTC. Translation gives CASSLGVGAQETQYF.

The rearrangement uses TRBV12-3 or TRBV12-4 and TRBJ1-3; D is ambiguous. This CDR3 has 12 residues. V gave up 6 bases and J gave up 1 base, with 4 bases separating them. The CDR3 DNA follows: TGTGCCAGCAGCTTATCTGGAAACACCATATATTTT. Protein sequence: CASSLSGNTIYF.

J is TRBJ1-6 and V is TRBV27, with D possibly being TRBD1 (6 bases). Germline V gives CDR1 MNHEY, CDR2 SMNVEV (reference sequence). The CDR3 is 16 amino acids. V lost 3 bases and J lost 5, with 14 bases in between. This chain's CDR3 is CASSFGQWLNNSPLHF. The CDR3 bases are TGTGCCAGCAGTTTCGGACAGTGGCTGAATAATTCACCCCTCCACTTT.

This clonotype was detected only a few times. V is TRBV6-4 and J is TRBJ2-3; D gene ambiguous. Trimming stripped 4 bases from V and 6 bases from J, with 11 bases between. The germline CDR1 and CDR2 sequences are MRHNA and SNTAGT. The CDR3 length is 13 residues. CDR3 sequence reads: CASSGHKEDTQYF. The CDR3 nucleotides read TGTGCCAGCAGTGGCCACAAGGAGGATACGCAGTATTTT.

On this clonotype itself: The junction departs from the called germline gene at one end, perhaps through a read error. J is TRBJ2-1 and V is TRBV10-3; a weak D match, TRBD2 (5 bases). The CDR3 has 19 residues. CDR1 is ENHRY and CDR2 is SYGVKD in the germline V gene. CDR3 loop: CAISEGSSGYLSSNNEQFF. The CDR3 nucleotides read TGTGCCATCTCCGAAGGGAGCTCCGGGTATTTGAGCTCCAACAATGAGCAGTTCTTC.

The table lists this clonotype with a few counts. The chain couples TRBV7-2 to TRBJ1-1; tentative D call: TRBD1 (5 bases). CDR1 is SGHTA, CDR2 FQGNSA, per germline. CDR3 size: 20 residues. Trimming stripped 2 bases from V and 3 bases from J, with 28 bases between. The CDR3 DNA reads as TGTGCCAGCAGCTTAAACCGGGAAGGGGCCCCGCGCAACGGGTACACTGAAGCTTTCTTT. It codes for CASSLNREGAPRNGYTEAFF.

This clonotype was detected many times. The rearrangement uses TRBV18 and TRBJ2-1; TRBD1 matches 8 bases. Looked up from germline, CDR1 is KGHSH and CDR2 is LQKENI. V lost 0 bases, J lost 8 bases, and 6 bases stayed unmatched. There are 15 residues in the CDR3. CDR3: CASSPPFTGGDEQFF. The CDR3 region has the DNA TGTGCCAGCTCACCACCGTTCACAGGGGGTGATGAGCAGTTCTTC.

A remark on this clonotype: This may be a read error: a much more frequent sequence differs by one nucleotide. The rearrangement links TRBV9 to TRBJ2-7; TRBD2 is a possible D gene (6 bases). Germline CDR1 and CDR2: SGDLS and YYNGEE. This CDR3 is 15 amino acids long. V was trimmed by 4 bases and J by 4 bases, leaving 18 bases between them. CDR3 coding DNA: TGTGCCAGCAGCCCAAACCGACTAGTGGCGTACGAGCAGTACTTC. It is translated as CASSPNRLVAYEQYF.

This clonotype was recorded many times. The chain carries TRBV10-3 and TRBJ1-2; D not resolved. V shed 0 bases and J shed 4 bases, with 15 bases lying between them. This CDR3 comprises 16 residues. Per the germline V gene, CDR1 is ENHRY and CDR2 is SYGVKD. CDR3 coding DNA: TGTGCCATCAGTGAGTCCCACTTCGACGTAGTCTATGGCTACACCTTC. Amino acid sequence: CAISESHFDVVYGYTF.

This clonotype came up many times. V and J are TRBV3-1 and TRBJ2-2; D not certain. V lost 5 bases, J lost 6 bases, and 10 bases lay in between. CDR3 length: 13 residues. The germline V gene encodes CDR1 LGHDT and CDR2 YNNKEL (reference sequence). The DNA of the CDR3 is TGTGCCAGCAGCTACCGAGGCCCCGGGGAGCTGTTTTTT. Translated, it gives CASSYRGPGELFF.